This T cell receptor (beta chain) is drawn from a study of T cell responses to AZD1222 COVID-19 vaccine. Overall study results and limits: It was only a handful of AZD1222 recipients who were seropositive at baseline. Vaccination with two AZD1222 doses was followed by a rise in Spike-specific TCR breadth and depth.

For this clone: Its matching antigen is unknown.

Measured with immunoSEQ multiplex PCR; TCRdb has only the in-frame clones, and not every one. Seen here are 70,000 to 95,000 clones, around 80% observed once, and the top ten hold 22%. The CDR3 loop spans 16 amino acids. This clonotype originated in an adult in good health. This specimen was peripheral blood, taken on day 0 of AZD1222 vaccination. The chain couples TRBV21-1 to TRBJ1-5; the table's D call, TRBD1, was not checked against the DNA. TRBV21-1 is a documented pseudogene. The CDR3 sequence: CASSKGSGASNQPQHF. The DNA of the CDR3 is TGTGCCAGCAGCAAAGGGTCAGGGGCCAGCAATCAGCCCCAGCATTTT.